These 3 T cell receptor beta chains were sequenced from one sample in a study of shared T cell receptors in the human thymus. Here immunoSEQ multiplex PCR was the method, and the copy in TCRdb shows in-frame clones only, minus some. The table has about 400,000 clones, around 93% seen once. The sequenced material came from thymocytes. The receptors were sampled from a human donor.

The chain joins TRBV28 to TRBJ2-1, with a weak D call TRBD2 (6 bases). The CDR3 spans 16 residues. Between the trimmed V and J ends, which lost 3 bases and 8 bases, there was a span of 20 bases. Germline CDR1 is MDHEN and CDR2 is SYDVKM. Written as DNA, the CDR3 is TGTGCCAGCAGTTTTCCCAACCCCCGGAGGGCGTATGAGCAGTTCTTC. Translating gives CASSFPNPRRAYEQFF.

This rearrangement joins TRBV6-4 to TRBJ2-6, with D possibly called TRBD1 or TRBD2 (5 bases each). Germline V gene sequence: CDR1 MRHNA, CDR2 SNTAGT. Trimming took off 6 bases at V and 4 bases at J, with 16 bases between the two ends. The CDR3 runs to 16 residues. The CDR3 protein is CASRPRGADGANVLTF. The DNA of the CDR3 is TGTGCCAGCAGGCCCCGGGGCGCGGACGGGGCCAACGTCCTGACTTTC.

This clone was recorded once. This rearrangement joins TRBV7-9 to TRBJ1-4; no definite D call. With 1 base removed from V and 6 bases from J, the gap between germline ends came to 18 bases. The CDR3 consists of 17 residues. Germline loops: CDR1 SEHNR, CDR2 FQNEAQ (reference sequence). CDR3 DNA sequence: TGTGCCAGCAGCTTAGAGAGGACCGGTGTTCGGGATGAAAAACTGTTTTTT. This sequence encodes CASSLERTGVRDEKLFF.